One and the same sample provided the 27 T cell receptor beta chains below, sequenced in a study of tumor-infiltrating lymphocytes in localized non-small cell lung cancer. Assay: immunoSEQ multiplex PCR; the TCRdb copy retains only in-frame clones and omits some. Among fewer than 8,500 clones listed, about 70% were seen once. Sequencing was done on a sample of uninvolved lung tissue not adjacent to the tumor. These receptors all come from a human donor with non-small cell lung cancer.

The chain employs TRBV6-5 and TRBJ1-1; no firm D call. The length of the CDR3 is 13 residues. Germline assignment: CDR1 MNHEY and CDR2 SVGAGI. V was trimmed by 0 bases and J by 5 bases, leaving 7 bases between them. Here the CDR3 DNA reads TGTGCCAGCAGTTACTCGGAGTTTACTGAAGCTTTCTTT. This sequence encodes CASSYSEFTEAFF.

CDR3 region: CASTQSNRETQYF. The CDR3 bases are TGTGCCAGCACCCAGTCAAACAGGGAGACCCAGTACTTC. The chain couples TRBV6-6 to TRBJ2-5, with TRBD1 as a possible D gene (5 bases). Between the trimmed V and J ends, which lost 7 bases and 5 bases, there was a span of 14 bases. This CDR3 is 13 amino acids long. From germline, CDR1 is MNHNY and CDR2 SVGAGI (reference sequence).

CDR3 DNA: TGTGCCAGCAGCCCCCAACGCGTTGGAAACACCATATATTTT. It is translated as CASSPQRVGNTIYF. The V call is TRBV14, the J call TRBJ1-3; D unresolved. CDR3 length equals 14 residues. Germline V gives CDR1 SGHDN, CDR2 FVKESK. V lost 4 bases and J 3 bases, leaving 10 bases between the germline ends.

The V gene is TRBV9, the J gene TRBJ2-3, with TRBD1 matching 11 bases. V shed 0 bases and J 1 base; nucleotides not matched to a gene: 1. Germline-derived CDR1 and CDR2 are SGDLS and YYNGEE. The CDR3 contains 16 residues. Written as DNA, the CDR3 is TGTGCCAGCAGCGTAGGGGGACAGGGGGGCACAGATACGCAGTATTTT. Its protein product is CASSVGGQGGTDTQYF. Supplemented by reference TRBV9 and TRBJ2-3, the full variable domain reads DSGVTQTPKHLITATGQRVTLRCSPRSGDLSVYWYQQSLDQGLQFLIQYYNGEERAKGNILERFSAQQFPDLHSELNLSSLELGDSALYFCASSVGGQGGTDTQYFGPGTRLTVL.

The rearrangement links TRBV6-1 to TRBJ2-7; 8 bases fit TRBD2. There are 14 residues in the CDR3. V dropped 1 base and J dropped 3; count of bases not matched to a gene: 2. Germline CDR1 reads MNHNS; CDR2 reads SASEGT. CDR3 residues: CASSEGGTSYEQYF. The DNA of the CDR3 is TGTGCCAGCAGTGAAGGAGGGACTAGCTACGAGCAGTACTTC.

This chain joins TRBV5-1 and TRBJ1-5; D gene uncertain. CDR1 and CDR2 (germline): SGHRS, YFSETQ. V lost 0 bases, J lost 4 bases, and 8 bases lay in between. The CDR3 has 14 residues. The CDR3 region is CASSLAGNNQPQHF. The CDR3 nucleotides read TGCGCCAGCAGCTTGGCTGGGAATAATCAGCCCCAGCATTTT.

The chain joins TRBV5-6 to TRBJ2-1; 7 nucleotides match TRBD2. J gave up 4 bases and V 4 bases, and 11 bases lay outside the gene matches. The CDR3 loop spans 16 amino acids. Germline V lookup: CDR1 SGHDT, CDR2 YYEEEE. The CDR3 protein is CASSLGTGRGYNEQFF. Written as DNA, the CDR3 is TGTGCCAGCAGCCTTGGGACGGGGAGGGGTTACAATGAGCAGTTCTTC.

The chain joins TRBV29-1 to TRBJ2-3, with a possible D match to TRBD1 (6 bases). The CDR3 is 16 amino acids. The germline CDR1 and CDR2 sequences are SQVTM and ANQGSEA. V lost 4 bases and J 0 bases, leaving 17 bases between the germline ends. In DNA form, the CDR3 reads TGCAGCGTTGTGGGGGCCGGGTTAACTAGCACAGATACGCAGTATTTT. Translation: CSVVGAGLTSTDTQYF.

This clone was picked up one time. The V gene is TRBV9, the J gene TRBJ2-1, with TRBD2 identical over 9 bases. The V segment lost 2 bases and the J segment 8 bases; nucleotides outside the gene matches: 8. The CDR3 spans 15 residues. Germline values: CDR1 SGDLS, CDR2 YYNGEE. CDR3 bases: TGTGCCAGCAGCGTTATAGCGGGAGTTGCGGATGAGCAGTTCTTC. It codes for CASSVIAGVADEQFF.

The chain couples TRBV2 to TRBJ1-5, with D unresolved. The CDR3 spans 13 residues. Trimming pared 5 bases from V and 7 bases from J, leaving 12 bases between. CDR1 SNHLY and CDR2 FYNNEI come from the germline V gene. The CDR3 bases are TGTGCCAGCAGTCGCCTGCTGGGGCAGCCCCAGCATTTT. This encodes CASSRLLGQPQHF.

V usage is TRBV7-2 and J usage is TRBJ1-2; 8 positions match TRBD1. Germline V CDR1 and CDR2: SGHTA, FQGNSA. V dropped 5 bases and J dropped 4; count of bases not matched to a gene: 3. The CDR3 runs 13 residues. In DNA form, the CDR3 reads TGTGCCAGCAGCCCCGACAGGGGCTATGGCTACACCTTC. Its protein is CASSPDRGYGYTF. Together with reference TRBV7-2 and TRBJ1-2, the CDR3 gives the full variable domain: GAGVSQSPSNKVTEKGKDVELRCDPISGHTALYWYRQSLGQGLEFLIYFQGNSAPDKSGLPSDRFSAERTGGSVSTLTIQRTQQEDSAVYLCASSPDRGYGYTFGSGTRLTVV.

The chain recombines TRBV2 with TRBJ2-1; 8 positions agree with TRBD1. The CDR3 spans 14 residues. Germline assignment: CDR1 SNHLY and CDR2 FYNNEI. V was clipped by 4 bases and J by 8 bases; unmatched bases: 7. This chain's CDR3 is CASSAWTGIDEQFF. Here the CDR3 DNA reads TGTGCCAGCAGTGCCTGGACAGGGATAGATGAGCAGTTCTTC.

The gene calls are TRBV2 and TRBJ1-5; TRBD1 matches at 8 bases. The germline V gene encodes CDR1 SNHLY and CDR2 FYNNEI. The CDR3 has 14 amino acids. Trimming cost V 1 base and J 4 bases; bases outside gene matches: 0. The CDR3 sequence is CASSEGTGNQPQHF. As DNA, the CDR3 is TGTGCCAGCAGTGAAGGGACAGGGAATCAGCCCCAGCATTTT.

The V call is TRBV11-2, the J call TRBJ1-3; weak D call: TRBD1 (5 bases). The germline V and J ends were trimmed by 8 bases and 5 bases, with 10 bases remaining between them. Germline V gene data show CDR1 as SGHAT and CDR2 as FQNNGV. The CDR3 is 12 amino acids. DNA for the CDR3: TGTGCCAGCGGGCAGGGACGAAACACCATATATTTT. Translating it yields CASGQGRNTIYF.

The J gene is TRBJ1-4, the V gene TRBV25-1; 7 nucleotides match TRBD1. The CDR3 consists of 15 residues. With V trimmed by 3 bases and J by 6 bases, 7 bases remained unmatched. The germline V gene has CDR1 MGHDK and CDR2 SYGVNS. The chain's CDR3 is CASSDSQGGYEKLFF. Written as DNA, the CDR3 is TGTGCCAGCAGTGATTCTCAGGGGGGATATGAAAAACTGTTTTTT.

The rearrangement links TRBV7-2 to TRBJ2-7, with D uncertain. Trimming shortened V by 4 bases and J by 5 bases, and 9 bases separated the two germline ends. CDR3 length equals 12 residues. Germline V gene lookup returns CDR1 SGHTA and CDR2 FQGNSA. The CDR3 protein is CASSSSRDEQYF. The DNA of the CDR3 is TGTGCCAGCAGCTCGTCCCGGGACGAGCAGTACTTC.

This rearrangement joins TRBV6-5 to TRBJ2-5; no firm D call. The germline V gene has CDR1 MNHEY and CDR2 SVGAGI. Between the trimmed V and J ends, which lost 4 bases and 5 bases, there was a span of 8 bases. The CDR3 extends over 12 amino acids. The DNA of the CDR3 is TGTGCCAGCAGTTCCCCGATTGAGACCCAGTACTTC. Protein: CASSSPIETQYF.

The rearrangement uses TRBV4-3 and TRBJ2-2; D tentatively fits TRBD1 or TRBD2 (6 bases each). The CDR3 extends over 14 amino acids. From germline, CDR1 is LGHNA and CDR2 YSLEER. V gave up 6 bases and J gave up 4 bases, with 12 bases separating them. CDR3 DNA: TGCGCCAGCAGAGGCGGGACATTCACCGGGGAGCTGTTTTTT. This gives the protein CASRGGTFTGELFF.

The chain uses TRBV6-5 and TRBJ2-1, with 8 bases lining up with TRBD2. V was clipped by 4 bases and J by 10 bases; unmatched bases: 9. The CDR3 totals 14 residues. Germline V gives CDR1 MNHEY, CDR2 SVGAGI. The CDR3 region is CASSLAGPGREQFF. The CDR3 bases are TGTGCCAGCAGTTTAGCGGGGCCGGGACGGGAGCAGTTCTTC.

V and J are TRBV5-8 and TRBJ2-2, with D maybe TRBD2 (5 bases). V was cut by 5 bases and J by 6 bases, with 17 bases left in between. CDR1 and CDR2 (germline): SGHTS, YDEGEE. CDR3 length equals 15 residues. In DNA, the CDR3 is TGTGCCAGCAGAAGTCCGGGAAAGGACGCCGGGGAGCTGTTTTTT. Its translation is CASRSPGKDAGELFF.

The rearrangement joins TRBV6-5 to TRBJ2-7; 9 nucleotides line up with TRBD1. The CDR3 loop spans 13 amino acids. CDR1 and CDR2 (germline): MNHEY, SVGAGI. Trimming cost V 6 bases and J 3 bases; bases outside gene matches: 3. The CDR3 reads CASRMTGGYEQYF. CDR3 DNA: TGTGCCAGCAGGATGACAGGGGGCTACGAGCAGTACTTC.

J is TRBJ2-7 and V is TRBV6-6, with D maybe TRBD1 (6 bases). The germline V gene has CDR1 MNHNY and CDR2 SVGAGI (reference sequence). V was trimmed by 6 bases and J by 5 bases, leaving 17 bases between them. This CDR3 is built from 14 residues. The CDR3 protein is CASSVMSRGDEQYF. The CDR3 DNA reads TGTGCCAGCAGCGTTATGAGCAGGGGCGACGAGCAGTACTTC.

As DNA, the CDR3 is TGTGCCAGCCGTGTTAGCGGGATGGGATACAATGAGCAGTTCTTC. Translating it yields CASRVSGMGYNEQFF. This chain connects TRBV28 to TRBJ2-1, with 8 nucleotides matching TRBD2. Germline assignment: CDR1 MDHEN and CDR2 SYDVKM. The CDR3 sequence is 15 residues long. J gave up 4 bases and V 8 bases, and 10 bases lay outside the gene matches.

This chain uses TRBV19 with TRBJ1-2; D gene unclear. The CDR3 consists of 13 residues. V was trimmed by 4 bases and J by 8 bases, leaving 14 bases between them. Germline V gives CDR1 LNHDA, CDR2 SQIVND (reference sequence). Written as DNA, the CDR3 is TGTGCCAGTAGTAAATCGGTGGCGGAAGGCTACACCTTC. This gives the protein CASSKSVAEGYTF.

Regarding this clone: The same CDR3 also results from other DNA sequences found in this sample. The V and J genes are TRBV18 and TRBJ2-5, with 8 bases that match TRBD1. The CDR3 loop spans 13 amino acids. Germline trimming cut 6 bases from V and 2 bases from J; bases unmatched to any gene: 2. In germline, CDR1 is KGHSH, CDR2 LQKENI. The CDR3 loop is CASSRTGQETQYF. The CDR3 region has the DNA TGTGCCAGCTCGCGGACAGGGCAAGAGACCCAGTACTTC.

CDR3 nucleotides: TGTGCCTGGACTGGGACAGGGGGCACTAATGAAAAACTGTTTTTT. Protein sequence: CAWTGTGGTNEKLFF. The chain joins TRBV30 to TRBJ1-4, with 12 bases identical to TRBD1. J lost 2 bases, V lost 4 bases, and 2 bases had no gene match. Germline loops: CDR1 GTSNPN, CDR2 SVGIG (reference sequence). The CDR3 extends over 15 amino acids.

The rearrangement links TRBV18 to TRBJ2-7, with D maybe TRBD2 (5 bases). The CDR3 has 16 residues. Trimming cost V 5 bases and J 3 bases, with 20 bases left between them. Germline CDR1 KGHSH, CDR2 LQKENI. The CDR3 coding sequence is TGTGCCAGCTCATCTAGGAGCGGAAAGAGCGGCTACGAGCAGTACTTC. It is translated as CASSSRSGKSGYEQYF.